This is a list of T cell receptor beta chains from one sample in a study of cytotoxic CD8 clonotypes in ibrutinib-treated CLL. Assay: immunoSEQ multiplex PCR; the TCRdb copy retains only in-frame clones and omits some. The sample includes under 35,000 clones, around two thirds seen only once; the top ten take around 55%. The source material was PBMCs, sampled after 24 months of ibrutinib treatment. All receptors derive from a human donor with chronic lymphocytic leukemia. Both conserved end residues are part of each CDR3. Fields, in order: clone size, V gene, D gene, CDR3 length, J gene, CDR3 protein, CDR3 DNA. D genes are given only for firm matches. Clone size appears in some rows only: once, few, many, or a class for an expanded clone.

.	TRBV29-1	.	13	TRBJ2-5	CSVDGRTQETQYF	TGCAGCGTTGACGGGCGGACACAAGAGACCCAGTACTTC
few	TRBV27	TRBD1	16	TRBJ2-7	CASSLTGQGRYYEQYF	TGTGCCAGCAGTTTAACGGGACAGGGGCGATACTACGAGCAGTACTTC
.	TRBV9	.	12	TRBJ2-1	CASSGLSGEQFF	TGTGCCAGCAGCGGACTATCAGGTGAGCAGTTCTTC
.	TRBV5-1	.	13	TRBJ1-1	CASSSGQNTEAFF	TGCGCCAGCAGCTCAGGACAGAACACTGAAGCTTTCTTT
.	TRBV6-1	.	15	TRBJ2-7	CASADVGQGRYEQYF	TGTGCCAGCGCAGACGTGGGGCAGGGTAGGTACGAGCAGTACTTC
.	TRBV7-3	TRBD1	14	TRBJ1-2	CASSPTGGGYGYTF	TGTGCCAGCAGCCCGACAGGGGGAGGCTATGGCTACACCTTC
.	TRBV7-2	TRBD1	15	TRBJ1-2	CASSLQTGQGYGYTF	TGTGCCAGCAGCTTACAGACAGGGCAAGGCTATGGCTACACCTTC
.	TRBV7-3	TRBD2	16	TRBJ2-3	CASSLTTSGVTDTQYF	TGTGCCAGCAGCTTAACGACTAGCGGGGTAACAGATACGCAGTATTTT
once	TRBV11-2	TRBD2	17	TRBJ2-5	CASSLILLERGSETQYF	TGTGCCAGCAGCTTAATTTTGTTGGAGCGGGGTTCGGAGACCCAGTACTTC
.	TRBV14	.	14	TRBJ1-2	CASSQARGSYGYTF	TGTGCCAGCAGCCAAGCCAGGGGCTCCTATGGCTACACCTTC
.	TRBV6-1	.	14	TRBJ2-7	CASSDSASPYEQYF	TGTGCCAGCAGTGACTCAGCCAGTCCCTACGAGCAGTACTTC
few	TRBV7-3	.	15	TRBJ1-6	CASSLTGLYNSPLHF	TGTGCCAGCAGCTTAACCGGACTCTATAATTCACCCCTCCACTTT
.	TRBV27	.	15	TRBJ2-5	CASSFSLLSGETQYF	TGTGCCAGCAGTTTCAGTTTACTTAGTGGAGAGACCCAGTACTTC
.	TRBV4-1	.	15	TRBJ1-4	CASSHLFATNEKLFF	TGCGCCAGCAGCCACCTCTTTGCAACTAATGAAAAACTGTTTTTT
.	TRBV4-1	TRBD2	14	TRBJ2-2	CASSQEVSGTSLFF	TGCGCCAGCAGCCAAGAAGTATCCGGGACTAGCCTGTTTTTT
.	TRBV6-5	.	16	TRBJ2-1	CASSYLDPALSNEQFF	TGTGCCAGCAGTTATTTGGACCCCGCTTTATCAAATGAGCAGTTCTTC
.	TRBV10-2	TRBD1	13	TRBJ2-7	CASTGDRAYEQYF	TGCGCCAGCACCGGGGACAGAGCCTACGAGCAGTACTTC
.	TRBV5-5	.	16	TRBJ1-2	CASSTLGGTGWHGYTF	TGTGCCAGCAGCACCCTAGGGGGGACGGGCTGGCATGGCTACACCTTC
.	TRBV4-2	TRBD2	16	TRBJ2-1	CASSPEVGLAYNEQFF	TGTGCCAGCAGCCCCGAGGTGGGACTAGCCTACAATGAGCAGTTCTTC
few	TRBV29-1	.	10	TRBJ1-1	CSGGYTEAFF	TGCAGCGGTGGTTACACTGAAGCTTTCTTT
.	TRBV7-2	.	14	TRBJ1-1	CASSLMGQGTEAFF	TGTGCCAGCAGCTTAATGGGGCAGGGGACTGAAGCTTTCTTT
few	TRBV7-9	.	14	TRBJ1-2	CASKGAGLSYGYTF	TGTGCCAGCAAGGGTGCGGGGTTAAGTTATGGCTACACCTTC
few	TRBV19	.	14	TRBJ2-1	CASSIDRGDNEQFF	TGTGCCAGTAGTATAGATCGCGGGGACAATGAGCAGTTCTTC
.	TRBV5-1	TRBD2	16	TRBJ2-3	CASSLTSGGRTDTQYF	TGCGCCAGCAGCCTAACTAGCGGGGGGAGGACAGATACGCAGTATTTT
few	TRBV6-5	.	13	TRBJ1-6	CASSYPGNSPLHF	TGTGCCAGCAGTTACCCAGGGAATTCACCCCTCCACTTT